The clone carrying this T cell receptor beta chain is a singleton in its sample. This sample was included in a study of CD8+ T cells in alopecia areata. In germline, CDR1 is SGHTA, CDR2 FQGNSA. V lost 3 bases to trimming and J lost 2 bases, with 10 bases between them. The CDR3 consists of 14 residues. RNA was isolated and reverse transcribed to cDNA, the sequencing template. Profiling relied on immunoSEQ multiplex PCR, and the TCRdb table lists in-frame clones only, not all of them. The sample contains some 110,000 clones, roughly 66% of which appear only once. The sequence derives from a human donor in good health. The sample comprised CD4+ T cells sorted from blood. This chain joins TRBV7-2 and TRBJ1-2, with D possibly TRBD1 on 5 matching bases. CDR3 region: CASSLGRQNYGYTF. The DNA for the CDR3 is TGTGCCAGCAGCTTGGGACGGCAAAACTATGGCTACACCTTC. The variable domain in full, with the rest retrieved from reference TRBV7-2 and TRBJ1-2, is GAGVSQSPSNKVTEKGKDVELRCDPISGHTALYWYRQSLGQGLEFLIYFQGNSAPDKSGLPSDRFSAERTGGSVSTLTIQRTQQEDSAVYLCASSLGRQNYGYTFGSGTRLTVV.